This is a list of T cell receptor beta chains from one sample in a study of cytomegalovirus exposure and HLA in healthy donors. The table came from immunoSEQ multiplex PCR; TCRdb's copy has only in-frame clones and leaves some out. The sample consists of roughly 200,000 clones, around 83% of them appearing once. What was sequenced was PBMCs. The source is a woman aged 18-30 years in good health and CMV-seronegative. The CDR3 runs from the conserved cysteine through the conserved F or W. Each record gives: D gene, V gene, clone size, CDR3 length, J gene, CDR3 protein, CDR3 DNA. D genes are given only for firm matches. Only some rows state a clone size, as once, few, many or a class for expanded clones.

d_gene: TRBD2; v_gene: TRBV27; abundance: -; len: 18; j_gene: TRBJ2-7; CDR3aa: CASSLKSTSGRAGYEQYF; CDR3nt: TGTGCCAGCAGTTTAAAGTCGACTAGCGGGAGGGCCGGATACGAGCAGTACTTC
d_gene: -; v_gene: TRBV11-2; abundance: once; len: 16; j_gene: TRBJ2-1; CDR3aa: CASSLDPLGSYNEQFF; CDR3nt: TGTGCCAGCAGCTTAGACCCCCTAGGCTCCTACAATGAGCAGTTCTTC
d_gene: -; v_gene: TRBV29-1; abundance: -; len: 15; j_gene: TRBJ2-3; CDR3aa: CSVVGSGRSTDTQYF; CDR3nt: TGCAGCGTTGTCGGGAGCGGGCGGAGCACAGATACGCAGTATTTT
d_gene: -; v_gene: TRBV10-2; abundance: -; len: 13; j_gene: TRBJ2-7; CDR3aa: CASRTPTGYEQYF; CDR3nt: TGCGCCAGCAGGACCCCGACAGGCTACGAGCAGTACTTC
d_gene: TRBD1; v_gene: TRBV7-2; abundance: -; len: 16; j_gene: TRBJ2-5; CDR3aa: CASSFPQGANQETQYF; CDR3nt: TGTGCCAGCAGCTTCCCCCAGGGGGCCAACCAAGAGACCCAGTACTTC
d_gene: TRBD2; v_gene: TRBV19; abundance: -; len: 15; j_gene: TRBJ2-1; CDR3aa: CASKPGLELYNEQFF; CDR3nt: TGTGCCAGTAAACCGGGACTAGAGCTCTACAATGAGCAGTTCTTC
d_gene: -; v_gene: TRBV5-6; abundance: -; len: 14; j_gene: TRBJ2-7; CDR3aa: CASSLMDLGGEQYF; CDR3nt: TGTGCCAGCAGCTTAATGGATCTAGGGGGCGAGCAGTACTTC
d_gene: TRBD2; v_gene: TRBV29-1; abundance: -; len: 17; j_gene: TRBJ2-2; CDR3aa: CSVEVASGGRSPGELFF; CDR3nt: TGCAGCGTTGAAGTCGCTAGCGGGGGACGTTCCCCCGGGGAGCTGTTTTTT
d_gene: TRBD1; v_gene: TRBV30; abundance: -; len: 14; j_gene: TRBJ1-6; CDR3aa: CAWSLGTGRSPLHF; CDR3nt: TGTGCCTGGAGTTTGGGGACAGGGAGGTCACCCCTCCACTTT
d_gene: TRBD1; v_gene: TRBV18; abundance: -; len: 15; j_gene: TRBJ2-7; CDR3aa: CASSPTGTGGNEQYF; CDR3nt: TGTGCCAGCTCACCTACCGGGACAGGGGGCAACGAGCAGTACTTC
d_gene: -; v_gene: TRBV19; abundance: -; len: 13; j_gene: TRBJ1-1; CDR3aa: CASSIAGVSKAFF; CDR3nt: TGTGCCAGTAGTATTGCAGGGGTTTCAAAAGCTTTCTTT
d_gene: TRBD1; v_gene: TRBV4-1; abundance: -; len: 15; j_gene: TRBJ2-1; CDR3aa: CASSQWTGRANEQFF; CDR3nt: TGCGCCAGCAGTCAATGGACAGGGCGGGCCAATGAGCAGTTCTTC
d_gene: -; v_gene: TRBV9; abundance: -; len: 12; j_gene: TRBJ2-1; CDR3aa: CASSSHPNEQFF; CDR3nt: TGTGCCAGCAGCTCACACCCAAATGAGCAGTTCTTC
d_gene: -; v_gene: TRBV7-6; abundance: -; len: 12; j_gene: TRBJ2-2; CDR3aa: CASSGQTGELFF; CDR3nt: TGTGCCAGCAGCGGCCAGACCGGGGAGCTGTTTTTT
d_gene: -; v_gene: TRBV2; abundance: -; len: 10; j_gene: TRBJ2-5; CDR3aa: CASSVELQYF; CDR3nt: TGTGCCAGCAGCGTGGAGCTCCAGTACTTC
d_gene: TRBD1; v_gene: TRBV7-2; abundance: -; len: 14; j_gene: TRBJ1-2; CDR3aa: CASSLAGQGNGYTF; CDR3nt: TGTGCCAGCAGCTTAGCGGGACAGGGGAACGGCTACACCTTC
d_gene: TRBD1; v_gene: TRBV6-1; abundance: -; len: 19; j_gene: TRBJ1-5; CDR3aa: CASSVQVPGQGRSNQPQHF; CDR3nt: TGTGCCAGCAGTGTACAAGTACCGGGACAGGGACGTAGCAATCAGCCCCAGCATTTT
d_gene: -; v_gene: TRBV28; abundance: -; len: 11; j_gene: TRBJ1-5; CDR3aa: CASSFGQPQHF; CDR3nt: TGTGCCAGCAGTTTCGGGCAGCCCCAGCATTTT
d_gene: -; v_gene: TRBV29-1; abundance: -; len: 14; j_gene: TRBJ2-1; CDR3aa: CSVTGQPAYNEQFF; CDR3nt: TGCAGCGTGACTGGACAGCCAGCCTACAATGAGCAGTTCTTC
d_gene: TRBD2; v_gene: TRBV9; abundance: -; len: 17; j_gene: TRBJ2-3; CDR3aa: CASSVPAGGPLTDTQYF; CDR3nt: TGTGCCAGCAGCGTTCCGGCGGGAGGGCCTTTGACAGATACGCAGTATTTT
d_gene: TRBD2; v_gene: TRBV6-5; abundance: once; len: 16; j_gene: TRBJ2-3; CDR3aa: CASSYSTAGGADTQYF; CDR3nt: TGTGCCAGCAGTTACTCGACAGCGGGAGGCGCAGATACGCAGTATTTT
d_gene: TRBD1; v_gene: TRBV5-1; abundance: -; len: 16; j_gene: TRBJ2-1; CDR3aa: CASSFPRGGVSDEQFF; CDR3nt: TGCGCCAGCAGCTTCCCCCGAGGGGGCGTAAGCGATGAGCAGTTCTTC
d_gene: -; v_gene: TRBV19; abundance: -; len: 17; j_gene: TRBJ2-6; CDR3aa: CASSIPGLTSGANVLTF; CDR3nt: TGTGCCAGTAGTATACCAGGACTGACCTCTGGGGCCAACGTCCTGACTTTC
d_gene: -; v_gene: TRBV5-6; abundance: -; len: 14; j_gene: TRBJ2-7; CDR3aa: CASSLQGTSYEQYF; CDR3nt: TGTGCCAGCAGCTTACAGGGAACCTCCTACGAGCAGTACTTC
d_gene: -; v_gene: TRBV7-8; abundance: few; len: 14; j_gene: TRBJ1-1; CDR3aa: CASSLVVANTEAFF; CDR3nt: TGTGCCAGCAGCTTAGTAGTAGCGAACACTGAAGCTTTCTTT
d_gene: TRBD1; v_gene: TRBV7-7; abundance: -; len: 21; j_gene: TRBJ1-5; CDR3aa: CASSLEVVGSDRAFSNQPQHF; CDR3nt: TGTGCTAGCAGCTTAGAGGTGGTAGGCTCGGACAGGGCCTTTAGCAATCAGCCCCAGCATTTT
d_gene: -; v_gene: TRBV6-5; abundance: -; len: 13; j_gene: TRBJ2-6; CDR3aa: CASRVTGANVLTF; CDR3nt: TGTGCCAGCAGGGTTACAGGGGCCAACGTCCTGACTTTC
d_gene: TRBD2; v_gene: TRBV5-1; abundance: -; len: 19; j_gene: TRBJ2-4; CDR3aa: CASSLGVQTSSLAKNIQYF; CDR3nt: TGCGCCAGCAGCTTGGGGGTACAGACTAGCAGCCTAGCCAAAAACATTCAGTACTTC
d_gene: -; v_gene: TRBV7-6; abundance: -; len: 15; j_gene: TRBJ2-5; CDR3aa: CASSLGWGGEETQYF; CDR3nt: TGTGCCAGCAGCTTGGGGTGGGGCGGGGAAGAGACCCAGTACTTC
d_gene: TRBD1; v_gene: TRBV27; abundance: -; len: 15; j_gene: TRBJ2-1; CDR3aa: CASSLWTGYGNEQFF; CDR3nt: TGTGCCAGCAGTTTATGGACAGGGTATGGAAATGAGCAGTTCTTC
d_gene: TRBD2; v_gene: TRBV6-5; abundance: -; len: 14; j_gene: TRBJ2-7; CDR3aa: CASSYREGGYEQYF; CDR3nt: TGTGCCAGCAGTTATCGGGAGGGAGGCTACGAGCAGTACTTC
d_gene: -; v_gene: TRBV19; abundance: -; len: 14; j_gene: TRBJ1-1; CDR3aa: CASSISRGWGEAFF; CDR3nt: TGTGCCAGTAGTATCAGTCGGGGGTGGGGTGAAGCTTTCTTT
d_gene: -; v_gene: TRBV5-8; abundance: -; len: 15; j_gene: TRBJ2-7; CDR3aa: CASSLSGETSYEQYF; CDR3nt: TGTGCCAGCAGCTTGTCGGGTGAGACCTCCTACGAGCAGTACTTC
d_gene: TRBD1; v_gene: TRBV5-1; abundance: -; len: 16; j_gene: TRBJ2-4; CDR3aa: CASSLGQGASQNIQYF; CDR3nt: TGCGCCAGCAGCTTAGGGCAGGGGGCCTCCCAAAACATTCAGTACTTC
d_gene: -; v_gene: TRBV11-3; abundance: -; len: 13; j_gene: TRBJ1-2; CDR3aa: CASRIQGADGYTF; CDR3nt: TGTGCCAGCAGGATACAGGGCGCGGACGGCTACACCTTC
d_gene: TRBD1; v_gene: TRBV13; abundance: -; len: 15; j_gene: TRBJ1-2; CDR3aa: CASSAGQAINYGYTF; CDR3nt: TGTGCCAGCAGCGCAGGACAGGCGATAAACTATGGCTACACCTTC
d_gene: TRBD1; v_gene: TRBV27; abundance: -; len: 17; j_gene: TRBJ2-1; CDR3aa: CASSSRDRGSAYNEQFF; CDR3nt: TGTGCCAGCAGTTCCCGGGACAGGGGATCGGCCTACAATGAGCAGTTCTTC
d_gene: TRBD2; v_gene: TRBV19; abundance: -; len: 15; j_gene: TRBJ2-1; CDR3aa: CASSIEAGVNNEQFF; CDR3nt: TGTGCCAGTAGTATAGAAGCGGGGGTAAACAATGAGCAGTTCTTC
d_gene: TRBD2; v_gene: TRBV10-1; abundance: -; len: 15; j_gene: TRBJ2-3; CDR3aa: CASSELTSGRLTQYF; CDR3nt: TGCGCCAGCAGTGAGTTGACTAGCGGTAGGCTCACGCAGTATTTT
d_gene: TRBD2; v_gene: TRBV11-3; abundance: -; len: 17; j_gene: TRBJ2-1; CDR3aa: CASSFDPGLAGAQGQFF; CDR3nt: TGTGCCAGCAGCTTCGACCCGGGACTAGCGGGGGCTCAAGGGCAGTTCTTC
d_gene: TRBD2; v_gene: TRBV6-5; abundance: -; len: 16; j_gene: TRBJ2-1; CDR3aa: CASSSPTSGSADEQFF; CDR3nt: TGTGCCAGCAGTTCCCCGACTAGCGGGAGCGCAGATGAGCAGTTCTTC
d_gene: -; v_gene: TRBV6-5; abundance: -; len: 15; j_gene: TRBJ2-7; CDR3aa: CASSYKGGGYYEQYF; CDR3nt: TGTGCCAGCAGTTATAAGGGAGGCGGGTACTACGAGCAGTACTTC
d_gene: TRBD2; v_gene: TRBV30; abundance: -; len: 14; j_gene: TRBJ2-5; CDR3aa: CAWSYGGRQETQYF; CDR3nt: TGTGCCTGGAGTTACGGGGGGAGGCAAGAGACCCAGTACTTC
d_gene: -; v_gene: TRBV11-2; abundance: once; len: 12; j_gene: TRBJ2-1; CDR3aa: CASSLTTNEQFF; CDR3nt: TGTGCCAGCAGCTTGACGACTAATGAGCAGTTCTTC
d_gene: -; v_gene: TRBV6-5; abundance: -; len: 15; j_gene: TRBJ2-2; CDR3aa: CASSYSTHPPGELFF; CDR3nt: TGTGCCAGCAGTTACTCGACACACCCCCCCGGGGAGCTGTTTTTT
d_gene: -; v_gene: TRBV4-3; abundance: -; len: 17; j_gene: TRBJ1-3; CDR3aa: CASSPGFRLNSGNTIYF; CDR3nt: TGCGCCAGCAGCCCTGGCTTCAGGCTGAACTCTGGAAACACCATATATTTT
d_gene: TRBD2; v_gene: TRBV27; abundance: -; len: 14; j_gene: TRBJ2-1; CDR3aa: CASSLSGRDNEQFF; CDR3nt: TGTGCCAGCAGTTTGAGCGGGAGGGACAATGAGCAGTTCTTC
d_gene: TRBD2; v_gene: TRBV15; abundance: -; len: 15; j_gene: TRBJ2-5; CDR3aa: CATSRVGSGRETQYF; CDR3nt: TGTGCCACCAGCAGAGTGGGGAGCGGGAGAGAGACCCAGTACTTC
d_gene: -; v_gene: TRBV28; abundance: -; len: 11; j_gene: TRBJ2-7; CDR3aa: CASSPWAEQYF; CDR3nt: TGTGCCAGCAGCCCGTGGGCCGAGCAGTACTTC
d_gene: TRBD1; v_gene: TRBV7-2; abundance: -; len: 14; j_gene: TRBJ1-1; CDR3aa: CASSIGTANTEAFF; CDR3nt: TGTGCCAGCAGCATAGGGACAGCGAACACTGAAGCTTTCTTT
d_gene: TRBD1; v_gene: TRBV5-1; abundance: few; len: 14; j_gene: TRBJ1-4; CDR3aa: CASSRTGGNEKLFF; CDR3nt: TGCGCCAGCAGCCGGACAGGGGGTAATGAAAAACTGTTTTTT
d_gene: -; v_gene: TRBV4-3; abundance: few; len: 17; j_gene: TRBJ1-1; CDR3aa: CASSQDSETAGLTEAFF; CDR3nt: TGCGCCAGCAGCCAAGATTCCGAAACAGCGGGCTTGACTGAAGCTTTCTTT
d_gene: -; v_gene: TRBV5-1; abundance: -; len: 20; j_gene: TRBJ2-1; CDR3aa: CASTPSVRQGELAPYNEQFF; CDR3nt: TGCGCCAGCACCCCATCCGTAAGACAGGGAGAACTAGCCCCCTACAATGAGCAGTTCTTC
d_gene: TRBD1; v_gene: TRBV5-1; abundance: -; len: 14; j_gene: TRBJ1-3; CDR3aa: CASSLEGQGNTIYF; CDR3nt: TGCGCCAGCAGCTTGGAGGGACAGGGAAACACCATATATTTT